Each of the 14 T cell receptor beta chains below was sequenced from the same sample in a study of control samples from healthy donors and cancer patients. Sequencing used immunoSEQ multiplex PCR; TCRdb keeps in-frame clones, though not all of them. The table records some 37,000 clones, 90% to 95% of them present only once. Sequenced material: blood. All receptors derive from a woman aged 45-65 years in good health.

The gene calls are TRBV7-2 and TRBJ2-5; D is perhaps TRBD1 (6 bases). CDR3 length: 12 residues. Between the trimmed V and J ends, which lost 2 bases and 7 bases, there was a span of 8 bases. Germline-derived CDR1 and CDR2 are SGHTA and FQGNSA. The CDR3 region is CASSLSGVTQYF. For the CDR3, the DNA is TGTGCCAGCAGCTTATCAGGGGTGACCCAGTACTTC.

The chain employs TRBV5-8 and TRBJ1-1; D possibly corresponds to TRBD1 (5 bases). Germline CDR1 and CDR2: SGHTS and YDEGEE. V was clipped by 4 bases and J by 4 bases, with 14 bases between them. The CDR3 contains 14 residues. In DNA, the CDR3 is TGTGCCAGCAGCCTATCGCGCCAGGGCACTGAAGCTTTCTTT. It yields the protein CASSLSRQGTEAFF. The variable domain in full, completed from reference TRBV5-8 and TRBJ1-1, reads EAGVTQSPTHLIKTRGQQATLRCSPISGHTSVYWYQQALGLGLQFLLWYDEGEERNRGNFPPRFSGRQFPNYSSELNVNALELEDSALYLCASSLSRQGTEAFFGQGTRLTVV.

This clone occurred once. This chain links TRBV29-1 with TRBJ2-6; possibly TRBD2 for D (5 bases). Germline V CDR1 and CDR2: SQVTM, ANQGSEA. The CDR3 extends over 14 amino acids. Trimming removed 5 bases at V and 1 base at J, with 9 bases between. CDR3 sequence reads: CSVSRDSGANVLTF. The CDR3 nucleotides read TGCAGCGTTAGCCGGGATTCTGGGGCCAACGTCCTGACTTTC.

The CDR3 coding sequence is TGTGCCAGCAGCGCGTTCAGGGCCTCCACGGTGGGGGTATCGAACACTGAAGCTTTCTTT. Translated: CASSAFRASTVGVSNTEAFF. The chain employs TRBV9 and TRBJ1-1, with D tentatively TRBD1 (5 bases). There are 20 residues in the CDR3. The V gene's germline CDR1 is SGDLS and CDR2 YYNGEE. V was clipped by 3 bases and J by 1 base, with 28 bases between them.

In DNA form, the CDR3 reads TGTGCCAGCGGGCCAGGCGATAACTATGGCTACACCTTC. Translating it yields CASGPGDNYGYTF. V and J are TRBV7-9 and TRBJ1-2, with D unclear. Germline-derived CDR1 and CDR2 are SEHNR and FQNEAQ (reference sequence). Trimming removed 8 bases at V and 1 base at J, with 11 bases between. This CDR3 region has 13 residues.

This sequence joins TRBV7-3 and TRBJ2-1; a possible D gene is TRBD2 (7 bases). This CDR3 is 16 amino acids long. The V and J ends lost 5 bases and 2 bases respectively, with 16 bases between them. Germline V gives CDR1 SGHTA, CDR2 FQGTGA. DNA for the CDR3: TGTGCCAGCAGCAGACTTGGGGGGGCACCCTACAATGAGCAGTTCTTC. Protein sequence: CASSRLGGAPYNEQFF.

The rearrangement links TRBV12-3 or TRBV12-4 to TRBJ1-5; D might be TRBD1 (5 bases). The germline V and J ends were trimmed by 3 bases and 5 bases, with 5 bases remaining between them. The CDR3 runs to 12 residues. CDR3 sequence: CASSLGHQPQHF. The CDR3 bases are TGTGCCAGCAGTTTGGGGCATCAGCCCCAGCATTTT.

The V call is TRBV29-1, the J call TRBJ1-1, with unresolved D. This CDR3 region has 10 residues. Germline assignment: CDR1 SQVTM and CDR2 ANQGSEA. The V and J ends lost 6 bases and 7 bases respectively, with 9 bases between them. This chain's CDR3 is CSVIQLEAFF. In DNA form, the CDR3 reads TGCAGCGTCATTCAGCTTGAAGCTTTCTTT.

The chain carries TRBV7-9 and TRBJ2-2; D call uncertain. The V end was cut by 1 base, the J end by 6 bases, with 9 bases between. This CDR3 is built from 14 residues. Germline CDR1 and CDR2: SEHNR and FQNEAQ (reference sequence). CDR3 sequence: CASSLVGYAGELFF. The CDR3 DNA sequence: TGTGCCAGCAGCTTAGTGGGCTACGCCGGGGAGCTGTTTTTT.

The J gene is TRBJ1-5, the V gene TRBV28; no reliable D call. CDR3 length: 15 amino acids. The germline V gene encodes CDR1 MDHEN and CDR2 SYDVKM. V was pared by 11 bases and J by 3 bases, with 20 bases between. The CDR3 region is CAVLLGQATNQPQHF. The CDR3 DNA reads TGTGCCGTGCTGTTAGGGCAGGCCACCAATCAGCCCCAGCATTTT.

The V gene is TRBV4-3, the J gene TRBJ2-7, with 8 bases aligning to TRBD2. After removal of 2 bases from V and 1 base from J, the junction contained 4 bases not matched to a gene. Germline assignment: CDR1 LGHNA and CDR2 YSLEER. The CDR3 consists of 15 residues. CDR3 sequence: CASSQTSSGSYEQYF. The DNA for the CDR3 is TGCGCCAGCAGCCAAACGTCTAGCGGGTCCTACGAGCAGTACTTC.

The gene calls are TRBV5-1 and TRBJ2-7; D may be TRBD1 (6 bases). Germline lookup yields CDR1 SGHRS and CDR2 YFSETQ. V gave up 0 bases and J gave up 5 bases, with 12 bases separating them. CDR3 length: 14 amino acids. In nucleotides, the CDR3 is TGCGCCAGCAGCTTGGGCTACAGGGATCACGAGCAGTACTTC. Translating it yields CASSLGYRDHEQYF.

The genes are TRBV5-1 and TRBJ2-7, with 13 nucleotides matching TRBD2. The V gene's germline CDR1 is SGHRS and CDR2 YFSETQ. The CDR3 has 14 residues. The junction had 2 bases not matched to a gene; V was cut back by 4 bases and J by 4 bases. The CDR3 reads CASSRGLAGYEQYF. The DNA of the CDR3 is TGCGCCAGCAGCAGGGGACTAGCGGGATACGAGCAGTACTTC.

The chain recombines TRBV19 with TRBJ1-1; 9 bases match TRBD1. With V trimmed by 10 bases and J by 3 bases, 12 bases remained unmatched. Germline V gene lookup returns CDR1 LNHDA and CDR2 SQIVND (reference sequence). The CDR3 totals 15 residues. The DNA for the CDR3 is TGTGCCACCAAAAAAAGGGACAGGGACCACACTGAAGCTTTCTTT. This translates into CATKKRDRDHTEAFF.